These 26 T cell receptor beta chains were sequenced from one sample in a study of blood T cell repertoires in COVID-19. The protocol was immunoSEQ multiplex PCR, while the TCRdb copy is restricted to in-frame clones and leaves out a portion. Of about 58,000 clones in the sample, about 85% were seen once. The sample taken for sequencing was peripheral blood. The receptors stem from a woman between 65 and 79 years old with active COVID-19.

This clone was observed once. The chain links TRBV4-2 to TRBJ2-1; 7 nucleotides align to TRBD2. The CDR3 consists of 15 residues. J gave up 7 bases and V 0 bases, and 6 bases lay outside the gene matches. The germline CDR1 and CDR2 sequences are LGHNA and YNFKEQ. This chain's CDR3 is CASSQDLGGTNEQFF. The CDR3 coding sequence is TGTGCCAGCAGCCAAGATCTCGGGGGGACGAATGAGCAGTTCTTC.

The chain links TRBV7-3 to TRBJ2-5; weak D call: TRBD1 (6 bases). CDR3 size: 15 residues. Germline V gene data show CDR1 as SGHTA and CDR2 as FQGTGA. V was cut by 2 bases and J by 1 base, with 11 bases left in between. The CDR3 nucleotides read TGTGCCAGCAGCTTAGTAGGGGGAGCCCAAGAGACCCAGTACTTC. The encoded protein is CASSLVGGAQETQYF.

In this sample, this clone turned up a few times. The chain joins TRBV28 to TRBJ1-4, with a weak D call TRBD1 (6 bases). CDR1 and CDR2 (germline): MDHEN, SYDVKM. This CDR3 has 15 residues. Trimming took 7 bases from V and 2 from J, leaving 14 bases between them. The CDR3 coding sequence is TGTGCCAGCAACTCAGCGGGGGCCACTAATGAAAAACTGTTTTTT. The encoded protein is CASNSAGATNEKLFF.

The chain is built from TRBV7-8 and TRBJ2-1; TRBD1 matches at 7 bases. The CDR3 loop spans 13 amino acids. The ends lost 4 bases at V and 6 bases at J; junction bases unmatched: 3. Germline lookup yields CDR1 SGHVS and CDR2 FQNEAQ. This CDR3 is CASSSDRVNEQFF. The CDR3, as DNA: TGTGCCAGCAGCTCCGACAGGGTCAATGAGCAGTTCTTC.

This clone was counted only a few times. The chain uses TRBV7-3 and TRBJ2-7; D is undetermined. The CDR3 runs to 15 residues. V was clipped by 5 bases and J by 3 bases, with 17 bases between them. Germline V lookup: CDR1 SGHTA, CDR2 FQGTGA. CDR3 in DNA: TGTGCCAGCAGCCGAGACTCAACCCTGTACTACGAGCAGTACTTC. This gives the protein CASSRDSTLYYEQYF.

The rearrangement links TRBV19 to TRBJ2-7; weak D call: TRBD2 (5 bases). The germline gives CDR1 LNHDA, CDR2 SQIVND (reference sequence). V was clipped by 8 bases and J by 1 base, with 9 bases between them. CDR3 length equals 12 residues. The CDR3 DNA follows: TGTGCCAGTCGCGGGTTTTCCTACGAGCAGTACTTC. It is translated as CASRGFSYEQYF.

This clone was seen once. This chain joins TRBV7-3 and TRBJ2-3, with 8 nucleotides matching TRBD2. Germline V gene sequence: CDR1 SGHTA, CDR2 FQGTGA. With V trimmed by 1 base and J by 3 bases, 12 bases remained unmatched. The CDR3 runs to 18 residues. CDR3 loop: CASSLNPPLAGGTDTQYF. The CDR3 nucleotides read TGTGCCAGCAGCTTAAATCCCCCGCTTGCGGGAGGTACAGATACGCAGTATTTT.

CDR3 residues: CASSLRSGSTDTQYF. CDR3 nucleotides: TGTGCCAGCAGCTTAAGGAGCGGGAGCACAGATACGCAGTATTTT. The genes are TRBV5-4 and TRBJ2-3; TRBD2 might be the D (6 bases). V lost 2 bases to trimming and J lost 0 bases, with 10 bases between them. The CDR3 length is 15 residues. Per the germline V gene, CDR1 is SGHNT and CDR2 is YYREEE (reference sequence).

This rearrangement joins TRBV30 to TRBJ2-3, with 7 bases aligning to TRBD1. V dropped 1 base and J dropped 2; count of bases not matched to a gene: 6. Germline CDR1 and CDR2: GTSNPN and SVGIG (reference sequence). The CDR3 has 15 amino acids. CDR3 DNA sequence: TGTGCCTGGAGTGCCCACAGGGGAGACACAGATACGCAGTATTTT. Residues: CAWSAHRGDTDTQYF.

The chain carries TRBV10-3 and TRBJ1-1; 9 positions agree with TRBD1. Germline lookup yields CDR1 ENHRY and CDR2 SYGVKD. The CDR3 totals 14 residues. V lost 6 bases to trimming and J lost 4 bases; unmatched junction nucleotides: 6. The DNA of the CDR3 is TGTGCCATCAGCCCACAGGGGGCAGGCACTGAAGCTTTCTTT. Translating it yields CAISPQGAGTEAFF.

CDR3 coding DNA: TGTGCCTGGAGTGTACTACTAGCGGGAGTGTCTCCCGGGGAGCTGTTTTTT. It is translated as CAWSVLLAGVSPGELFF. The chain combines TRBV30 with TRBJ2-2; 11 nucleotides match TRBD2. V trimming: 0 bases; J trimming: 6 bases; junction bases outside the gene matches: 9. CDR3 size: 17 residues. Germline V lookup: CDR1 GTSNPN, CDR2 SVGIG (reference sequence).

The chain links TRBV28 to TRBJ1-2; 8 nucleotides line up with TRBD1. V shed 3 bases, J shed 4 bases, and the junction held 1 base outside the gene matches. Looked up from germline, CDR1 is MDHEN and CDR2 is SYDVKM. CDR3 length: 13 amino acids. The CDR3 DNA reads as TGTGCCAGCAGTTTGGGGACAGGCTATGGCTACACCTTC. Its protein is CASSLGTGYGYTF.

The rearrangement links TRBV7-9 to TRBJ2-3, with D tentatively TRBD2 (6 bases). The V end was cut by 4 bases, the J end by 3 bases, with 14 bases between. CDR3 length: 15 residues. Germline CDR1 is SEHNR and CDR2 is FQNEAQ (reference sequence). The CDR3 bases are TGTGCCAGCAGCTCCAAACTAGCTTTTACAGATACGCAGTATTTT. Amino acid sequence: CASSSKLAFTDTQYF.

The rearrangement joins TRBV19 to TRBJ1-2; the D gene is possibly TRBD1 (6 bases). This CDR3 is built from 14 residues. Trimming cost V 8 bases and J 1 base, with 14 bases left between them. The germline CDR1 and CDR2 sequences are LNHDA and SQIVND (reference sequence). The CDR3 nucleotides read TGTGCCAGTCGGAGTCCCAGGGGTAACTATGGCTACACCTTC. Its translation: CASRSPRGNYGYTF. The entire variable domain, with the rest obtained from reference TRBV19 and TRBJ1-2, is as follows: DGGITQSPKYLFRKEGQNVTLSCEQNLNHDAMYWYRQDPGQGLRLIYYSQIVNDFQKGDIAEGYSVSREKKESFPLTVTSAQKNPTAFYLCASRSPRGNYGYTFGSGTRLTVV.

The chain carries TRBV5-1 and TRBJ2-2, with TRBD2 matching 10 bases. From germline, CDR1 is SGHRS and CDR2 YFSETQ. J gave up 1 base and V 6 bases, and 3 bases lay outside the gene matches. CDR3 length equals 15 residues. The CDR3, as DNA: TGCGCCAGCACCGGGACTAGCGTGAACACCGGGGAGCTGTTTTTT. This encodes CASTGTSVNTGELFF. The full variable domain, completed using reference TRBV5-1 and TRBJ2-2, is KAGVTQTPRYLIKTRGQQVTLSCSPISGHRSVSWYQQTPGQGLQFLFEYFSETQRNKGNFPGRFSGRQFSNSRSEMNVSTLELGDSALYLCASTGTSVNTGELFFGEGSRLTVL.

CDR3 sequence: CASSEVGGEAFF. For the CDR3, the DNA is TGTGCCAGCAGTGAAGTCGGCGGTGAAGCTTTCTTT. The chain joins TRBV6-1 to TRBJ1-1; D unclear. This CDR3 has 12 residues. Deletions cut 1 base from V and 7 bases from J, with 7 bases between. The V gene's germline CDR1 is MNHNS and CDR2 SASEGT.

V gene TRBV2 combines with J gene TRBJ2-5, with 10 bases that match TRBD1. The CDR3 is 15 amino acids. Germline assignment: CDR1 SNHLY and CDR2 FYNNEI. V was clipped by 5 bases and J by 2 bases; unmatched bases: 5. The CDR3 sequence is CASSKDRGPQETQYF. The CDR3 bases are TGTGCCAGCAGTAAAGACAGGGGGCCTCAAGAGACCCAGTACTTC.

This clone was recorded only once. V and J are TRBV19 and TRBJ2-1; weak D call: TRBD2 (6 bases). The V and J ends lost 6 bases and 4 bases respectively, with 19 bases between them. CDR1 is LNHDA and CDR2 is SQIVND in the germline V gene (reference sequence). The CDR3 contains 16 residues. The CDR3 sequence: CASSTPGAERYNEQFF. The CDR3 region has the DNA TGTGCCAGTAGCACTCCGGGAGCAGAGAGGTACAATGAGCAGTTCTTC.

This clone turned up a few times. The chain has TRBV28 and TRBJ2-1; TRBD1 might be the D (5 bases). The germline CDR1 and CDR2 sequences are MDHEN and SYDVKM. V was cut by 5 bases and J by 4 bases, with 12 bases left in between. The CDR3 extends over 14 amino acids. CDR3 coding DNA: TGTGCCAGCAGTGTCCCGACAGAGTACAATGAGCAGTTCTTC. Its protein is CASSVPTEYNEQFF.

The chain has TRBV29-1 and TRBJ2-7; 7 positions agree with TRBD1. The CDR3 runs to 15 residues. Germline trimming cut 7 bases from V and 3 bases from J; bases unmatched to any gene: 15. The germline V gene has CDR1 SQVTM and CDR2 ANQGSEA. The CDR3 sequence: CSATRQGTTLYEQYF. Here the CDR3 DNA reads TGCAGCGCCACGCGACAGGGTACCACCCTCTACGAGCAGTACTTC.

This chain links TRBV24-1 with TRBJ2-3; perhaps TRBD2 as D (6 bases). Germline V gives CDR1 KGHDR, CDR2 SFDVKD. The CDR3 consists of 13 residues. Trimming took 8 bases from V and 10 from J, leaving 18 bases between them. DNA of the CDR3: TGTGCCACCAAACCCGGGGGAAGGAGTGCGCAGTATTTT. This codes for CATKPGGRSAQYF.

The rearrangement uses TRBV20-1 and TRBJ2-5; 7 positions agree with TRBD1. There are 14 residues in the CDR3. CDR1 and CDR2 (germline): DFQATT, SNEGSKA (reference sequence). V shed 3 bases and J 2 bases; nucleotides not matched to a gene: 6. This CDR3 is CSASSGQPQETQYF. The CDR3 nucleotides are TGCAGTGCTAGTTCGGGACAGCCGCAAGAGACCCAGTACTTC.

J is TRBJ1-2 and V is TRBV2, with D maybe TRBD1 (5 bases). Trimming shortened V by 6 bases and J by 3 bases, and 14 bases separated the two germline ends. CDR3 length equals 14 residues. CDR1 is SNHLY and CDR2 is FYNNEI in the germline V gene. This CDR3 is CASRGGTGHYGYTF. CDR3 DNA sequence: TGTGCCAGCAGGGGGGGAACAGGCCACTATGGCTACACCTTC.

The V and J genes are TRBV19 and TRBJ1-6; no reliable D call. CDR1 and CDR2 from the germline V gene are LNHDA and SQIVND (reference sequence). This CDR3 comprises 13 residues. Trimming stripped 9 bases from V and 10 bases from J, with 16 bases between. CDR3 residues: CASGAVITSPLHF. CDR3 nucleotide sequence: TGTGCCAGCGGAGCGGTAATTACCTCACCCCTCCACTTT.

V usage is TRBV6-1 and J usage is TRBJ2-1, with a possible D match to TRBD2 (6 bases). Trimming cost V 1 base and J 8 bases, with 12 bases left between them. Germline CDR1 is MNHNS and CDR2 is SASEGT. This CDR3 has 14 amino acids. The CDR3 reads CASSEVGGVHEQFF. CDR3 coding DNA: TGTGCCAGCAGTGAAGTAGGAGGGGTCCATGAGCAGTTCTTC.

The chain recombines TRBV2 with TRBJ2-7; 10 nucleotides line up with TRBD2. The V gene end was trimmed by 2 bases and the J gene end by 4 bases; junction bases not matched to a gene: 5. The CDR3 is made up of 15 amino acids. Germline V CDR1 and CDR2: SNHLY, FYNNEI. This CDR3 reads CASSELAGVVYEQYF. The CDR3 DNA reads TGTGCCAGCAGTGAACTAGCGGGAGTTGTATACGAGCAGTACTTC.